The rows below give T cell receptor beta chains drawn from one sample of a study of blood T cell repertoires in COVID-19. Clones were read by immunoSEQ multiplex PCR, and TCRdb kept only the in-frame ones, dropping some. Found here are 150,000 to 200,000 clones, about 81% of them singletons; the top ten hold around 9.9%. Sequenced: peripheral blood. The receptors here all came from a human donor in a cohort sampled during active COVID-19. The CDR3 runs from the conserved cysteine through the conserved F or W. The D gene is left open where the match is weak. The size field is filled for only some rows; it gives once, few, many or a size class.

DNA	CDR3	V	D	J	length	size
TGTGCCAGCAGTGACGACGACGGGTTGGAGCAGTTCTTC	CASSDDDGLEQFF	TRBV9	NA	TRBJ2-1	13	NA
TGTGCCTGGAGGGGAGCCGGGGAGCTGTTTTTT	CAWRGAGELFF	TRBV30	NA	TRBJ2-2	11	few
TGTGCCAGCAGCTCCGGTTTCGGTGCCGGGGAGCTGTTTTTT	CASSSGFGAGELFF	TRBV6-1	NA	TRBJ2-2	14	NA
TGTGCCACGGGGAGTGGGGGAAACACCATATATTTT	CATGSGGNTIYF	TRBV10-3	NA	TRBJ1-3	12	NA
TGTGCCAGCAGCTTAGGAGGGGGGGGGAGGGGAAACACCATATATTTT	CASSLGGGGRGNTIYF	TRBV7-2	NA	TRBJ1-3	16	NA
TGTGCCTGGAGTATTAGGAGGAGCACCTATGGCTACACCTTC	CAWSIRRSTYGYTF	TRBV30	NA	TRBJ1-2	14	NA
TGTGCCAGCAGCTTAAATCCAGGGGACAATGAGCAGTTCTTC	CASSLNPGDNEQFF	TRBV11-3	NA	TRBJ2-1	14	once
TGTGCCAGCACTGGACAGGGGGCTATCTATGGCTACACCTTC	CASTGQGAIYGYTF	TRBV4-2	TRBD1	TRBJ1-2	14	NA
TGTGCCAGCAGTTTATTTCTAGTTCAAGGCTCCTACGAGCAGTACTTC	CASSLFLVQGSYEQYF	TRBV28	NA	TRBJ2-7	16	NA
TGTGCCAGCAGCTTTAGCGGGAGCCATCTGACAGATACGCAGTATTTT	CASSFSGSHLTDTQYF	TRBV9	TRBD2	TRBJ2-3	16	NA
TGTGCCAGCAGCGGAGGCGGGGGCTCTCAGCCCCAGCATTTT	CASSGGGGSQPQHF	TRBV11-2	NA	TRBJ1-5	14	NA
TGTGTCCCTTATGGAGGGGTAAAACTGTTTTTT	CVPYGGVKLFF	TRBV21-1	NA	TRBJ1-4	11	NA
TGTGCCAGCTCACCACGGACAGGGGTCCAAACTAATGAAAAACTGTTTTTT	CASSPRTGVQTNEKLFF	TRBV18	TRBD1	TRBJ1-4	17	NA
TGCAGTGCTAGTACACTAGCGGGGGGGCCAGGGAATGAGCAGTTCTTC	CSASTLAGGPGNEQFF	TRBV20-1	TRBD2	TRBJ2-1	16	NA
TGTGCCACCGTTGACAGCAACACCGGGGAGCTGTTTTTT	CATVDSNTGELFF	TRBV24-1	NA	TRBJ2-2	13	NA
TGTGCCAGCAGTTTAGCGACCCAGGGGTACAATGAGCAGTTCTTC	CASSLATQGYNEQFF	TRBV6-5	NA	TRBJ2-1	15	NA